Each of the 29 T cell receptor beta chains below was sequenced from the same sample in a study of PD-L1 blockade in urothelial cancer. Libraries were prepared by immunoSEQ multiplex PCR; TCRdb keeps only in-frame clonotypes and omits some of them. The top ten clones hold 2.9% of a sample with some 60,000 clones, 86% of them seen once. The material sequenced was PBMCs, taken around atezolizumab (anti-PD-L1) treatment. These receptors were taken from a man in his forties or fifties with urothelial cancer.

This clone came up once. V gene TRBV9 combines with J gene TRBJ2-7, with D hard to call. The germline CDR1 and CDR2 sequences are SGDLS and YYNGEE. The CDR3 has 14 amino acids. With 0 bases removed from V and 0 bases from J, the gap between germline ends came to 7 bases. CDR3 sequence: CASSVGQTSYEQYF. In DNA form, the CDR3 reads TGTGCCAGCAGCGTAGGACAAACCTCCTACGAGCAGTACTTC.

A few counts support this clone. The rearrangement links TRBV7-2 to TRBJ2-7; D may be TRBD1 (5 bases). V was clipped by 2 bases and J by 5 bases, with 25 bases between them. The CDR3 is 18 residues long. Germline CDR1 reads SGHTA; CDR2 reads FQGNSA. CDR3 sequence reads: CASSLSWWQGSIRHEQYF. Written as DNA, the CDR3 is TGTGCCAGCAGCTTATCCTGGTGGCAGGGATCGATCCGCCACGAGCAGTACTTC.

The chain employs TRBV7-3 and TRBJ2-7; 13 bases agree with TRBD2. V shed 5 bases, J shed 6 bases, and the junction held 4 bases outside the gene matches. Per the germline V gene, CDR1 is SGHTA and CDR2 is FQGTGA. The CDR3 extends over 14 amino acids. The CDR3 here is CASSRTSGSSEQYF. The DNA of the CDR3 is TGTGCCAGCAGCAGGACTAGCGGGAGTTCCGAGCAGTACTTC.

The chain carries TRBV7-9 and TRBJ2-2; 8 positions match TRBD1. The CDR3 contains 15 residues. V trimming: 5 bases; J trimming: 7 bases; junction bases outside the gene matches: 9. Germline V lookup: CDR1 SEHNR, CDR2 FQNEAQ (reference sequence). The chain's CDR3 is CASSLGQGGNGELFF. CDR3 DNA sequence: TGTGCCAGCAGCCTCGGACAGGGTGGCAACGGGGAGCTGTTTTTT. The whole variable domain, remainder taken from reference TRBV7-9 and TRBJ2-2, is DTGVSQNPRHKITKRGQNVTFRCDPISEHNRLYWYRQTLGQGPEFLTYFQNEAQLEKSRLLSDRFSAERPKGSFSTLEIQRTEQGDSAMYLCASSLGQGGNGELFFGEGSRLTVL.

The CDR3 DNA reads TGTGCCAGCAGCCCCCAATCGGTCACCGGGGAGCTGTTTTTT. It yields the protein CASSPQSVTGELFF. The V gene is TRBV11-1, the J gene TRBJ2-2; no firm D call. The CDR3 loop spans 14 amino acids. In germline, CDR1 is SGHAT, CDR2 FQDESV (reference sequence). Trimming removed 5 bases from V and 4 bases from J, with 11 bases in between.

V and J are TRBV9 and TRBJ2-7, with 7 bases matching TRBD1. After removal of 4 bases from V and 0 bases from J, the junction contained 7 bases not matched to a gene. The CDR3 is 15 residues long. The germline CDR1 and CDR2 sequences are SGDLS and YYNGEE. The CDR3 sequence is CASSNRDSTSYEQYF. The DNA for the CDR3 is TGTGCCAGCAGCAACCGGGACAGTACCTCCTACGAGCAGTACTTC.

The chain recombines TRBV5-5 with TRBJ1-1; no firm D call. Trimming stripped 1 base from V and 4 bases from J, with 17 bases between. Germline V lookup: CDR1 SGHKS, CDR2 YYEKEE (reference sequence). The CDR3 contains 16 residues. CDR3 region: CASSLNALRGITEAFF. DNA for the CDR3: TGTGCCAGCAGCTTGAATGCGTTGAGAGGTATCACTGAAGCTTTCTTT.

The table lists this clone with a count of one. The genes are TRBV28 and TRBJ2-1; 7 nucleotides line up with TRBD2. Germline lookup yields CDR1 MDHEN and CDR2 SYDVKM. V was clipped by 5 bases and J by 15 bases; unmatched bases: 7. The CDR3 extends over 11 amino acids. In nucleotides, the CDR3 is TGTGCCAGCAGTCCCCCTAGCGGTAGGTTCTTC. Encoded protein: CASSPPSGRFF.

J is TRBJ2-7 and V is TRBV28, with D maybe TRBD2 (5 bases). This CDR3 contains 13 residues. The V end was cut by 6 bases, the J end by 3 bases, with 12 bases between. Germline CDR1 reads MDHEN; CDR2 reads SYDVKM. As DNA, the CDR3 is TGTGCCAGCAGGGTTCCGGGAAACTACGAGCAGTACTTC. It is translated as CASRVPGNYEQYF.

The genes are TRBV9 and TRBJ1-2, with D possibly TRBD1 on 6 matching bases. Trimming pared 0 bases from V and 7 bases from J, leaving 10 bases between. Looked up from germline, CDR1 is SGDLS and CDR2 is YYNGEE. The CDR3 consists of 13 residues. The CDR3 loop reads CASSVAAGVGYTF. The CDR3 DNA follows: TGTGCCAGCAGCGTAGCGGCAGGGGTTGGCTACACCTTC.

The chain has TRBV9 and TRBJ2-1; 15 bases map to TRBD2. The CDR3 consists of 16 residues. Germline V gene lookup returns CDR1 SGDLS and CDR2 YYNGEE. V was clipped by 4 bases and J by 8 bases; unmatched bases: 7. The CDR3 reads CASSPTGTSGGYEQFF. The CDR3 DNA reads TGTGCCAGCAGCCCAACCGGGACTAGCGGGGGGTATGAGCAGTTCTTC.

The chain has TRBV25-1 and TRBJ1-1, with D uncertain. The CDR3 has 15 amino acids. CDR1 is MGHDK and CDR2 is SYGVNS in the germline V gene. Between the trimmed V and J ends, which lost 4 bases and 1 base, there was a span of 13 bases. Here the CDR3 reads CASSVTDSSNTEAFF. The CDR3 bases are TGTGCCAGCAGTGTTACGGACTCCTCGAACACTGAAGCTTTCTTT. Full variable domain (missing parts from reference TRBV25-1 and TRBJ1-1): EADIYQTPRYLVIGTGKKITLECSQTMGHDKMYWYQQDPGMELHLIHYSYGVNSTEKGDLSSESTVSRIRTEHFPLTLESARPSHTSQYLCASSVTDSSNTEAFFGQGTRLTVV.

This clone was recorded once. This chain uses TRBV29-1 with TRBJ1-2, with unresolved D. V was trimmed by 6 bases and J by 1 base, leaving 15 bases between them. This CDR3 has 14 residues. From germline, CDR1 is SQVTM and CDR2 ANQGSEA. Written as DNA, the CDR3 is TGCAGCGTCGGGGAAGTCGGCTATAACTATGGCTACACCTTC. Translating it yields CSVGEVGYNYGYTF.

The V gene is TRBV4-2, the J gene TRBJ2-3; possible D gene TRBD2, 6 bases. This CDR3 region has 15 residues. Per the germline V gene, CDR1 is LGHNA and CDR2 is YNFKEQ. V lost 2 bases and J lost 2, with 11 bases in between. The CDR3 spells CASSQSGRDTDTQYF. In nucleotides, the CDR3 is TGTGCCAGCAGCCAATCTGGGCGGGACACAGATACGCAGTATTTT.

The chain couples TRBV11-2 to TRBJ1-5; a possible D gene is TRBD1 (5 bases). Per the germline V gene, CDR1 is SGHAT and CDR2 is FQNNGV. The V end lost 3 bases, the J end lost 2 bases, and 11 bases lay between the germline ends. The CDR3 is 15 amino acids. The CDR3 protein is CASSFGWGGNQPQHF. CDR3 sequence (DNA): TGTGCCAGCAGCTTCGGCTGGGGCGGCAATCAGCCCCAGCATTTT. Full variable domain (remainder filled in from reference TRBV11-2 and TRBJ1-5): EAGVAQSPRYKIIEKRQSVAFWCNPISGHATLYWYQQILGQGPKLLIQFQNNGVVDDSQLPKDRFSAERLKGVDSTLKIQPAKLEDSAVYLCASSFGWGGNQPQHFGDGTRLSIL.

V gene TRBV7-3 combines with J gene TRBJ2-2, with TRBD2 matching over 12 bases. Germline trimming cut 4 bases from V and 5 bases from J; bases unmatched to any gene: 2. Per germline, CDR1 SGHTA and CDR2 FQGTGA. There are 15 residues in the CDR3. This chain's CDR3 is CASSSGLAGTGELFF. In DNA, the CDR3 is TGTGCCAGCAGCTCCGGACTAGCGGGAACCGGGGAGCTGTTTTTT.

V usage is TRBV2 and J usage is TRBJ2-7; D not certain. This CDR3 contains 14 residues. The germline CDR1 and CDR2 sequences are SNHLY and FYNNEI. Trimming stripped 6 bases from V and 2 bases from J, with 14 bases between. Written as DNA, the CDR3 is TGTGCCAGCAGCCTTGGTCTTTCTACCTACGAGCAGTACTTC. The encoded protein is CASSLGLSTYEQYF. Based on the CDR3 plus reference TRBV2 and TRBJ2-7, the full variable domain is EPEVTQTPSHQVTQMGQEVILRCVPISNHLYFYWYRQILGQKVEFLVSFYNNEISEKSEIFDDQFSVERPDGSNFTLKIRSTKLEDSAMYFCASSLGLSTYEQYFGPGTRLTVT.

The CDR3, as DNA: TGTGCCAGCAGCACCCGACTAGGCTCAGATACGCAGTATTTT. Its protein product is CASSTRLGSDTQYF. The chain has TRBV9 and TRBJ2-3; D perhaps matches TRBD2 (6 bases). Germline V gives CDR1 SGDLS, CDR2 YYNGEE. There are 14 residues in the CDR3. The germline V and J ends were trimmed by 4 bases and 4 bases, with 13 bases remaining between them. The variable domain in full, with the rest retrieved from reference TRBV9 and TRBJ2-3, is DSGVTQTPKHLITATGQRVTLRCSPRSGDLSVYWYQQSLDQGLQFLIQYYNGEERAKGNILERFSAQQFPDLHSELNLSSLELGDSALYFCASSTRLGSDTQYFGPGTRLTVL.

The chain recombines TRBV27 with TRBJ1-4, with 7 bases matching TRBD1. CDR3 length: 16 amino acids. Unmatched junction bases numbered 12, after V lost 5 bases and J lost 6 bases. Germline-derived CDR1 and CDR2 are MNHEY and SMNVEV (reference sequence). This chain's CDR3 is CASSQRRGLAYEKLFF. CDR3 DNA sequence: TGTGCCAGCAGTCAAAGAAGGGGGCTGGCATATGAAAAACTGTTTTTT. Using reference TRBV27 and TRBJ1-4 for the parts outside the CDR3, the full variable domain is EAQVTQNPRYLITVTGKKLTVTCSQNMNHEYMSWYRQDPGLGLRQIYYSMNVEVTDKGDVPEGYKVSRKEKRNFPLILESPSPNQTSLYFCASSQRRGLAYEKLFFGSGTQLSVL.

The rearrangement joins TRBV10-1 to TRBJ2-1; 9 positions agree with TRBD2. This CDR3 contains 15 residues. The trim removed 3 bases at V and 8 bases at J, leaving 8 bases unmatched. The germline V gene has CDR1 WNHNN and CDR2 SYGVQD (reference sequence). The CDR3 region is CASSDGASGNYEQFF. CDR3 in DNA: TGCGCCAGCAGTGACGGGGCTAGCGGGAACTATGAGCAGTTCTTC.

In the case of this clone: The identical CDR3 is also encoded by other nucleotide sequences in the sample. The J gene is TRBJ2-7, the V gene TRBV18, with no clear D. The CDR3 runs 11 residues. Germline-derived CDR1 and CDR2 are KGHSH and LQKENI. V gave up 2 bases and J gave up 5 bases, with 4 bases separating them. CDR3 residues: CASSPGHEQYF. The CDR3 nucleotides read TGTGCCAGCTCACCAGGGCACGAGCAGTACTTC.

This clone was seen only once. The CDR3 loop reads CASSPSLGWTDTQYF. The CDR3 DNA reads as TGTGCCAGCAGCCCATCCCTAGGTTGGACAGATACGCAGTATTTT. The rearrangement links TRBV7-3 to TRBJ2-3, with unresolved D. The germline gives CDR1 SGHTA, CDR2 FQGTGA. The germline V and J ends were trimmed by 5 bases and 3 bases, with 15 bases remaining between them. This CDR3 has 15 amino acids. The whole variable domain, remainder taken from reference TRBV7-3 and TRBJ2-3, is GAGVSQTPSNKVTEKGKYVELRCDPISGHTALYWYRQSLGQGPEFLIYFQGTGAADDSGLPNDRFFAVRPEGSVSTLKIQRTERGDSAVYLCASSPSLGWTDTQYFGPGTRLTVL.

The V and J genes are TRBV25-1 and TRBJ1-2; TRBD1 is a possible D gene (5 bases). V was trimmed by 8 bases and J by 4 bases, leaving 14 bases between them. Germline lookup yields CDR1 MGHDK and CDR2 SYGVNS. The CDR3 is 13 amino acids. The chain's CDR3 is CASSVGGGYGYTF. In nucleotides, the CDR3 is TGTGCCAGCTCCGTCGGGGGGGGCTATGGCTACACCTTC.

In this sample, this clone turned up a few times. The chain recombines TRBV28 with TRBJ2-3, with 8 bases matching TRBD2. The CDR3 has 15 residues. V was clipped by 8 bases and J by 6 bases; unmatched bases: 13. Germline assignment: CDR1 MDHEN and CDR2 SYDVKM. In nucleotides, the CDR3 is TGTGCCAGCCTAAAGCCGGGGACTAGTTCCGATACGCAGTATTTT. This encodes CASLKPGTSSDTQYF.

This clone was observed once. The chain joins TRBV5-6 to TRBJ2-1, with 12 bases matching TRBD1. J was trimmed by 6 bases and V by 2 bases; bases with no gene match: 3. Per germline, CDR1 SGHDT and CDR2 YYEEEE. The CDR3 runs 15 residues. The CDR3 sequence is CASSFGTGGLNEQFF. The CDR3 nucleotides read TGTGCCAGCAGCTTTGGGACAGGGGGCCTCAATGAGCAGTTCTTC.

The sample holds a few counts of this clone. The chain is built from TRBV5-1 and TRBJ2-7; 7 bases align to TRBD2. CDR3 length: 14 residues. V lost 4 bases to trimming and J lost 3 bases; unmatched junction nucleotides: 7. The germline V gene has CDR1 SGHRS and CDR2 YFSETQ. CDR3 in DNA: TGCGCCAGCAGCCACGGTGGCGGGGGCTACGAGCAGTACTTC. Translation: CASSHGGGGYEQYF.

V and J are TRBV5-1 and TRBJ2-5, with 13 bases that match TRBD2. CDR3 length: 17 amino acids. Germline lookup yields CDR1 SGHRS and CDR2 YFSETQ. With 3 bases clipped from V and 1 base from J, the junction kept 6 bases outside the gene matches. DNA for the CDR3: TGCGCCAGCAGCTGGGGGACTAGCGGGATCCTCCAAGAGACCCAGTACTTC. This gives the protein CASSWGTSGILQETQYF.

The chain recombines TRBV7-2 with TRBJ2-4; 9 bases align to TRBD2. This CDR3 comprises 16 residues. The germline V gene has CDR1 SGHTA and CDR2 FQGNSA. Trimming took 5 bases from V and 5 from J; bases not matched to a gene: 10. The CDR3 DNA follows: TGTGCCAGCAGCGCAGGGACTAGCTTGTTCCAAAACATTCAGTACTTC. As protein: CASSAGTSLFQNIQYF.

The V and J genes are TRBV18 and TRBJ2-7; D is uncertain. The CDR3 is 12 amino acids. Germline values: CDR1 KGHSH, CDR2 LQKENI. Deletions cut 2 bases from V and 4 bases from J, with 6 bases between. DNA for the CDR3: TGTGCCAGCTCACCAGTCGGGTACGAGCAGTACTTC. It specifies CASSPVGYEQYF.